These 28 T cell receptor beta chains were sequenced from one sample in a study of T cell responses to AZD1222 COVID-19 vaccine. The table came from immunoSEQ multiplex PCR; TCRdb's copy has only in-frame clones and leaves some out. The repertoire holds about 150,000 clones, roughly nine tenths seen once, with 18% in the top ten. The input for sequencing was peripheral blood, taken on day 0 of AZD1222 vaccination. Receptor source: an adult in good health.

With respect to this clone: One end of the junction does not line up with germline, which may come from a read error. J is TRBJ2-2 and V is TRBV7-7; 7 bases align to TRBD2. The CDR3 runs 16 residues. The V gene's germline CDR1 is SSHAT and CDR2 FNYEAQ (reference sequence). CDR3 DNA sequence: TGTGCTAGCAGCTTAGCGGGCGGACCGAACACCGGGGAGCTGTTTTTT. Translation gives CASSLAGGPNTGELFF.

This rearrangement joins TRBV9 to TRBJ2-7; D tentatively fits TRBD1 or TRBD2 (5 bases each). Germline CDR1 SGDLS, CDR2 YYNGEE. The CDR3 covers 14 residues. Trimming shortened V by 0 bases and J by 7 bases, and 14 bases separated the two germline ends. This CDR3 reads CASSVGARDGEQYF. Here the CDR3 DNA reads TGTGCCAGCAGCGTAGGGGCCAGGGACGGGGAGCAGTACTTC.

The V gene is TRBV7-2, the J gene TRBJ2-4, with D unresolved. The V and J ends lost 3 bases and 1 base respectively, with 10 bases between them. CDR1 and CDR2 from the germline V gene are SGHTA and FQGNSA. The CDR3 extends over 15 amino acids. Here the CDR3 reads CASSFPIVAKNIQYF. CDR3 coding DNA: TGTGCCAGCAGCTTCCCCATAGTCGCCAAAAACATTCAGTACTTC.

The rearrangement uses TRBV5-1 and TRBJ1-1; D is unclear. V lost 3 bases and J 0 bases, leaving 12 bases between the germline ends. This CDR3 is built from 15 residues. Germline V lookup: CDR1 SGHRS, CDR2 YFSETQ. The CDR3 region is CASSSDGQMNTEAFF. In DNA form, the CDR3 reads TGCGCCAGCAGCTCGGACGGGCAGATGAACACTGAAGCTTTCTTT.

The chain couples TRBV24-1 to TRBJ2-1; unclear D gene. Per germline, CDR1 KGHDR and CDR2 SFDVKD. The V end lost 4 bases, the J end lost 4 bases, and 4 bases lay between the germline ends. The CDR3 contains 12 residues. CDR3 nucleotide sequence: TGTGCCACCAGTGAGGGGTACAATGAGCAGTTCTTC. Its protein is CATSEGYNEQFF.

The rearrangement links TRBV19 to TRBJ2-7; 8 bases agree with TRBD1. Trimming removed 4 bases from V and 0 bases from J; junction bases left unmatched: 8. CDR1 and CDR2 from the germline V gene are LNHDA and SQIVND (reference sequence). The CDR3 is 16 residues long. CDR3 protein: CASSTPGQVGSYEQYF. In DNA form, the CDR3 reads TGTGCCAGTAGTACCCCGGGACAGGTAGGCTCCTACGAGCAGTACTTC.

The J gene is TRBJ2-3, the V gene TRBV5-1; perhaps D is TRBD1 or TRBD2 (6 bases each). Germline V gives CDR1 SGHRS, CDR2 YFSETQ. V was trimmed by 1 base and J by 2 bases, leaving 14 bases between them. The CDR3 is 16 residues long. The CDR3 nucleotides read TGCGCCAGCAGCTTGTATACAGGGCGGGACACAGATACGCAGTATTTT. Translating it yields CASSLYTGRDTDTQYF.

The chain has TRBV12-5 and TRBJ2-1; a possible D gene is TRBD2 (5 bases). CDR3 length equals 19 residues. CDR1 and CDR2 from the germline V gene are LGHNT and FRNRAP. Trimming shortened V by 4 bases and J by 1 base, and 23 bases separated the two germline ends. The CDR3 protein is CASGSSRGSQFPSYNEQFF. The CDR3 DNA reads as TGTGCTAGTGGTTCATCCCGGGGTAGCCAATTTCCTTCCTACAATGAGCAGTTCTTC.

The chain is built from TRBV28 and TRBJ1-3; TRBD1 might be the D (5 bases). This CDR3 spans 16 amino acids. The ends were cut back, 1 base at V and 4 bases at J, with 14 bases in the middle. Germline CDR1 MDHEN, CDR2 SYDVKM. The CDR3, as DNA: TGTGCCAGCAGTTTATTGGGGCCACGTATAGGAAACACCATATATTTT. Its protein is CASSLLGPRIGNTIYF. Full variable domain (remainder filled in from reference TRBV28 and TRBJ1-3): DVKVTQSSRYLVKRTGEKVFLECVQDMDHENMFWYRQDPGLGLRLIYFSYDVKMKEKGDIPEGYSVSREKKERFSLILESASTNQTSMYLCASSLLGPRIGNTIYFGEGSWLTVV.

V gene TRBV12-3 or TRBV12-4 combines with J gene TRBJ2-1; D unresolved. Trimming left V 3 bases short and J 13 bases short, with 10 bases between. The CDR3 is 11 amino acids. The CDR3 sequence: CASSFGRPQFF. In DNA form, the CDR3 reads TGTGCCAGCAGTTTTGGTAGGCCCCAGTTCTTC.

This sequence joins TRBV4-1 and TRBJ1-1; D is uncertain. The CDR3 runs to 13 residues. CDR1 is MGHRA and CDR2 is YSYEKL in the germline V gene. V shed 1 base and J shed 6 bases, with 9 bases lying between them. The CDR3: CASSQARRAEAFF. CDR3 sequence (DNA): TGCGCCAGCAGCCAAGCCCGTCGGGCTGAAGCTTTCTTT.

This clone was observed a handful of times. The chain carries TRBV30 and TRBJ2-7, with a possible D match to TRBD1 (6 bases). Germline CDR1 and CDR2: GTSNPN and SVGIG (reference sequence). The CDR3 has 11 amino acids. V lost 5 bases to trimming and J lost 6 bases, with 11 bases between them. CDR3: CAWAQGFEQYF. The CDR3 region has the DNA TGTGCCTGGGCCCAGGGGTTCGAGCAGTACTTC.

This chain connects TRBV20-1 to TRBJ1-2, with no clear D. The germline gives CDR1 DFQATT, CDR2 SNEGSKA (reference sequence). Trimming took 5 bases from V and 8 from J, leaving 12 bases between them. This CDR3 contains 11 residues. The CDR3 region is CSAHLREGYTF. The CDR3 DNA sequence: TGCAGTGCTCATCTAAGGGAGGGCTACACCTTC.

The gene calls are TRBV15 and TRBJ1-2; D remains unclear. The CDR3 has 12 amino acids. Germline CDR1 and CDR2: LNHNV and YYDKDF (reference sequence). The germline V and J ends were trimmed by 1 base and 4 bases, with 4 bases remaining between them. The CDR3 DNA is TGTGCCACCAGCAGAGTGAGCTATGGCTACACCTTC. Translated, it gives CATSRVSYGYTF.

This chain joins TRBV5-1 and TRBJ1-6; possibly TRBD1 for D (6 bases). CDR3 length: 15 amino acids. CDR1 is SGHRS and CDR2 is YFSETQ in the germline V gene. Trimming removed 4 bases at V and 8 bases at J, with 16 bases between. The CDR3 DNA is TGCGCCAGCAGCGGAGGGGGGCCGGACGATTCACCCCTCCACTTT. Residues: CASSGGGPDDSPLHF.

This clone appeared a few times. The rearrangement links TRBV7-2 to TRBJ1-2; D is uncertain. The CDR3 runs to 16 residues. The germline gives CDR1 SGHTA, CDR2 FQGNSA. Trimming pared 4 bases from V and 0 bases from J, leaving 15 bases between. This CDR3 reads CASSSDWATTNYGYTF. The CDR3 coding sequence is TGTGCCAGCAGCTCCGATTGGGCAACAACTAACTATGGCTACACCTTC.

This rearrangement joins TRBV27 to TRBJ1-2; 12 bases agree with TRBD1. Trimming at V came to 5 bases and at J to 2 bases, leaving 9 bases not matched to a gene. The CDR3 runs to 17 residues. The germline CDR1 and CDR2 sequences are MNHEY and SMNVEV (reference sequence). CDR3 in amino acids: CASSPHGTGGGNYGYTF. The CDR3 nucleotides read TGTGCCAGCAGTCCCCACGGGACAGGGGGCGGGAACTATGGCTACACCTTC.

The genes are TRBV18 and TRBJ1-2, with 7 bases identical to TRBD1. Germline CDR1 KGHSH, CDR2 LQKENI. CDR3 length: 13 amino acids. V lost 8 bases, J lost 2 bases, and 5 bases stayed unmatched. CDR3 protein: CASNQGVNYGYTF. CDR3 nucleotide sequence: TGTGCCAGCAACCAGGGGGTCAACTATGGCTACACCTTC. Full variable domain (remainder filled in from reference TRBV18 and TRBJ1-2): NAGVMQNPRHLVRRRGQEARLRCSPMKGHSHVYWYRQLPEEGLKFMVYLQKENIIDESGMPKERFSAEFPKEGPSILRIQQVVRGDSAAYFCASNQGVNYGYTFGSGTRLTVV.

The chain carries TRBV7-9 and TRBJ1-4; the D gene is possibly TRBD1 (5 bases). Germline V gives CDR1 SEHNR, CDR2 FQNEAQ (reference sequence). Between the trimmed V and J ends, which lost 4 bases and 2 bases, there was a span of 11 bases. The CDR3 is made up of 15 amino acids. The CDR3 is CASSSWTSTNEKLFF. CDR3 bases: TGTGCCAGCAGCTCCTGGACAAGCACTAATGAAAAACTGTTTTTT.

The genes are TRBV9 and TRBJ2-7; unclear D gene. Germline CDR1 SGDLS, CDR2 YYNGEE. V lost 3 bases to trimming and J lost 1 base, with 14 bases between them. The CDR3 extends over 15 amino acids. The CDR3: CASSESGFSSYEQYF. The CDR3 nucleotides are TGTGCCAGCAGCGAATCCGGGTTCTCATCCTACGAGCAGTACTTC.

The rearrangement uses TRBV2 and TRBJ2-5; 12 bases map to TRBD2. This CDR3 has 18 residues. The V and J ends lost 6 bases and 5 bases, in that order; junction bases with no gene match: 16. Germline assignment: CDR1 SNHLY and CDR2 FYNNEI. This CDR3 reads CASRPLAGGPEVKETQYF. CDR3 DNA: TGTGCCAGCAGACCCCTAGCGGGGGGGCCGGAAGTAAAGGAGACCCAGTACTTC.

The genes are TRBV27 and TRBJ1-1; D remains ambiguous. V gave up 8 bases and J gave up 5 bases, with 12 bases separating them. The germline CDR1 and CDR2 sequences are MNHEY and SMNVEV (reference sequence). This CDR3 is 12 amino acids long. CDR3 nucleotides: TGTGCCAGCGCCCTTCGAGGGACTGAAGCTTTCTTT. Translation gives CASALRGTEAFF.

The CDR3 coding sequence is TGTGCCAGCAGGTCCTTGGGGGTTGGCACTGAAGCTTTCTTT. Protein: CASRSLGVGTEAFF. V usage is TRBV6-6 and J usage is TRBJ1-1, with D possibly being TRBD1 (5 bases). Germline loops: CDR1 MNHNY, CDR2 SVGAGI (reference sequence). V lost 6 bases, J lost 4 bases, and 15 bases lay in between. The CDR3 consists of 14 residues.

The chain joins TRBV11-3 to TRBJ2-5; tentatively, D is TRBD2 (5 bases). The CDR3 is 14 residues long. Trimming cost V 7 bases and J 2 bases, with 14 bases left between them. Looked up from germline, CDR1 is SGHNT and CDR2 is YENEEA. CDR3 sequence: CASTPSGGQETQYF. CDR3 bases: TGTGCCAGCACCCCAAGCGGCGGGCAAGAGACCCAGTACTTC.

The chain links TRBV4-2 to TRBJ2-3; 15 nucleotides agree with TRBD2. There are 16 residues in the CDR3. The V segment lost 5 bases and the J segment 5 bases; nucleotides outside the gene matches: 5. Germline lookup yields CDR1 LGHNA and CDR2 YNFKEQ. In nucleotides, the CDR3 is TGTGCCAGCAGCTCCCGGACTAGCGGGAGGGGAGATACGCAGTATTTT. This encodes CASSSRTSGRGDTQYF.

This clone was found once. The CDR3 protein is CASSRDTGELFF. CDR3 bases: TGTGCCAGCAGCAGGGACACCGGGGAGCTGTTTTTT. The rearrangement links TRBV2 to TRBJ2-2; possible D gene TRBD1, 5 bases. Germline CDR1 SNHLY, CDR2 FYNNEI. The CDR3 has 12 amino acids. Between the trimmed V and J ends, which lost 6 bases and 3 bases, there was a span of 5 bases.

The genes are TRBV20-1 and TRBJ1-2, with D possibly matching TRBD1 (5 bases). This CDR3 has 16 residues. Germline lookup yields CDR1 DFQATT and CDR2 SNEGSKA (reference sequence). The ends were cut back, 3 bases at V and 3 bases at J, with 20 bases in the middle. CDR3 DNA: TGCAGTGCTAGTTCCCCGGATGGGGGTAGGGACTATGGCTACACCTTC. Amino acids: CSASSPDGGRDYGYTF.

The chain joins TRBV5-8 to TRBJ1-5; 9 bases align to TRBD1. CDR1 SGHTS and CDR2 YDEGEE come from the germline V gene. CDR3 size: 16 residues. V lost 7 bases to trimming and J lost 2 bases; unmatched junction nucleotides: 10. This CDR3 is CASRFWDRAGNQPQHF. CDR3 nucleotide sequence: TGTGCCAGCCGTTTTTGGGACAGGGCGGGCAATCAGCCCCAGCATTTT.